A selection of T cell receptor beta chains follows, all from one sample in a study of CD4 T cells in relation to SARS-CoV-2 and coronaviruses. Data came from immunoSEQ multiplex PCR; TCRdb stores just in-frame clones and leaves some out. The table includes some 65,000 clones, 87% detected once. The sequencing sample was made of memory CD4+ T cells from PBMCs. The receptors were sampled from a human donor in good health. Both conserved end residues are part of each CDR3. D genes are given only for firm matches. Clone size, where shown, is once, few, many, or a class for clones that have expanded.

TRBV5-5	TRBD1	NA	TRBJ2-7	CASRPGQGLYEQYF	TGTGCCAGCAGACCGGGACAGGGGCTTTACGAGCAGTACTTC
TRBV19	NA	NA	TRBJ2-5	CASSIEGPGTQYF	TGTGCCAGTAGTATAGAGGGGCCAGGGACCCAGTACTTC
TRBV5-4	NA	NA	TRBJ1-2	CASSLATATNYGYTF	TGTGCCAGCAGCTTGGCAACAGCCACTAACTATGGCTACACCTTC
TRBV28	TRBD2	NA	TRBJ2-3	CASRGTLAVSDTQYF	TGTGCCAGCAGGGGGACTCTAGCGGTTTCGGATACGCAGTATTTT
TRBV5-1	NA	NA	TRBJ2-3	CASSLDTDTQYF	TGCGCCAGCAGCTTGGATACAGATACGCAGTATTTT
TRBV5-1	TRBD1	NA	TRBJ1-1	CASSLTGGNTEAFF	TGCGCCAGCAGCTTGACAGGGGGGAACACTGAAGCTTTCTTT
TRBV5-4	NA	NA	TRBJ1-6	CASSLAGRLNNSPLHF	TGTGCCAGCAGCTTGGCCGGCCGGTTGAATAATTCACCCCTCCACTTT
TRBV3-1/TRBV3-2	NA	NA	TRBJ2-2	CASSPTSRGLGLTGELFF	TGTGCCAGCAGCCCGACCTCCCGGGGACTCGGACTCACCGGGGAGCTGTTTTTT
TRBV30	NA	NA	TRBJ2-7	CAWGESSYEQYF	TGTGCCTGGGGGGAGAGCTCCTACGAGCAGTACTTC
TRBV5-4	TRBD2	once	TRBJ2-3	CASSLGGTSGGADTQYF	TGTGCCAGCAGCTTGGGAGGGACTAGCGGGGGGGCAGATACGCAGTATTTT
TRBV2	NA	NA	TRBJ2-5	CASSEGSIMETQYF	TGTGCCAGCAGTGAAGGTAGCATAATGGAGACCCAGTACTTC
TRBV28	TRBD2	NA	TRBJ2-2	CASSPLHGRAWTGELFF	TGTGCCAGCAGCCCCCTCCACGGGAGGGCCTGGACCGGGGAGCTGTTTTTT
TRBV6-2/TRBV6-3	TRBD2	NA	TRBJ2-7	CASSYAVTGTSYEQYF	TGTGCCAGCAGTTACGCGGTGACCGGGACTAGTTACGAGCAGTACTTC
TRBV7-2	TRBD1	NA	TRBJ1-2	CASSLAWTGNYGYTF	TGTGCCAGCAGCTTAGCTTGGACAGGGAACTATGGCTACACCTTC
TRBV7-3	NA	NA	TRBJ2-3	CASSLQGGDTQYF	TGTGCCAGCAGCTTACAGGGCGGGGATACGCAGTATTTT
TRBV6-5	NA	NA	TRBJ2-1	CASSPGERNEQFF	TGTGCCAGCAGCCCGGGTGAGCGCAATGAGCAGTTCTTC
TRBV7-9	NA	NA	TRBJ1-5	CASSPEGGDQPQHF	TGTGCCAGCAGCCCCGAGGGGGGGGATCAGCCCCAGCATTTT
TRBV28	NA	NA	TRBJ2-7	CASSLGVQMIYEQYF	TGTGCCAGCAGTTTGGGGGTACAGATGATCTACGAGCAGTACTTC
TRBV24-1	TRBD2	NA	TRBJ2-3	CATNSGGSTDTQYF	TGTGCCACCAATTCCGGGGGGAGCACAGATACGCAGTATTTT
TRBV18	NA	NA	TRBJ1-3	CASSDEGGNTIYF	TGTGCCAGCTCAGACGAGGGAGGAAACACCATATATTTT
TRBV18	NA	NA	TRBJ1-1	CASSPPAGSGRAEAFF	TGTGCCAGCTCACCACCGGCAGGGAGTGGTCGAGCGGAAGCTTTCTTT
TRBV19	TRBD1	NA	TRBJ2-7	CASSFVTGGAKQYF	TGTGCCAGTAGCTTCGTTACAGGGGGCGCGAAGCAGTACTTC
TRBV19	NA	few	TRBJ2-3	CASSIDTRGDTQYF	TGTGCCAGTAGTATCGACACCCGGGGAGATACGCAGTATTTT
TRBV12-3/TRBV12-4	NA	NA	TRBJ2-3	CASSLSEADTQYF	TGTGCCAGCAGTTTGTCGGAGGCGGATACGCAGTATTTT
TRBV28	TRBD1	NA	TRBJ2-4	CASRPSTGQGDIQYF	TGTGCCAGCAGACCCTCGACAGGACAGGGGGACATTCAGTACTTC
TRBV27	NA	NA	TRBJ2-3	CASSPTGSSTDTQYF	TGTGCCAGCAGCCCGACTGGCAGTAGCACAGATACGCAGTATTTT